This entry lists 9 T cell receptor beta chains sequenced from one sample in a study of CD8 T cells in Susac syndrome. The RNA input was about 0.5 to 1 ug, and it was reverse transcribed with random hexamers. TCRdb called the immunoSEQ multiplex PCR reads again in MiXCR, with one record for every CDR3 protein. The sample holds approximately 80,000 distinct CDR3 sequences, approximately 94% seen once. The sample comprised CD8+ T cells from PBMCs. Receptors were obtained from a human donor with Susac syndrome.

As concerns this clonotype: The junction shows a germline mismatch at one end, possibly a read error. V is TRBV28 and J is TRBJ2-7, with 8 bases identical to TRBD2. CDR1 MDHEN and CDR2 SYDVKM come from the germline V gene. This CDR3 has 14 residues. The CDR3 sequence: CTSRQRGSSYEQYF. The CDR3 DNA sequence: TGTACCAGCAGGCAGCGGGGGAGCTCCTACGAGCAGTACTTC.

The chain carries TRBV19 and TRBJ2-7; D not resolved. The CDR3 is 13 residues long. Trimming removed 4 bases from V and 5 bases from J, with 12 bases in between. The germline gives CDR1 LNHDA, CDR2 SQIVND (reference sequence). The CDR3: CASSTSQVHEQYF. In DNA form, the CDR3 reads TGTGCCAGTAGTACCTCTCAAGTCCACGAGCAGTACTTC.

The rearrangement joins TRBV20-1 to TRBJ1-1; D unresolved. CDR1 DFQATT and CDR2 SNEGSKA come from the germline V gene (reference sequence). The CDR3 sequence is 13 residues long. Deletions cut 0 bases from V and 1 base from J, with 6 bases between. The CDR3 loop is CSARDPSNTEAFF. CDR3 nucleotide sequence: TGCAGTGCTAGAGACCCTTCGAACACTGAAGCTTTCTTT.

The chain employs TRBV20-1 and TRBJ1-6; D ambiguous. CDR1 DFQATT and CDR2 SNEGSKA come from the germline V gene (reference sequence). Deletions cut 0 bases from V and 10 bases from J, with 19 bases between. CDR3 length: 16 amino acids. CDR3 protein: CSARDGSWDWRSPLHF. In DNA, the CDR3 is TGCAGTGCTAGAGATGGCAGTTGGGATTGGAGGTCACCCCTCCACTTT.

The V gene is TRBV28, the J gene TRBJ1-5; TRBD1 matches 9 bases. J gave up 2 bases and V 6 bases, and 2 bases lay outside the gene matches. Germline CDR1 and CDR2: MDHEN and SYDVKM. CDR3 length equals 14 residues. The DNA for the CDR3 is TGTGCCAGCAGCTGGGACAGGGGCAATCAGCCCCAGCATTTT. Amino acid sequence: CASSWDRGNQPQHF.

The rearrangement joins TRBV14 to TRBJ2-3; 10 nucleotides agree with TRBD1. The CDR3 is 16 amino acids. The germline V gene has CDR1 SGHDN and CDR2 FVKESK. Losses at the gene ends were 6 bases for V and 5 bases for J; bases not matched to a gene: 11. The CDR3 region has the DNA TGTGCCAGCAGGTCCACCGGGACAGGGGCACAAGATACGCAGTATTTT. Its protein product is CASRSTGTGAQDTQYF.

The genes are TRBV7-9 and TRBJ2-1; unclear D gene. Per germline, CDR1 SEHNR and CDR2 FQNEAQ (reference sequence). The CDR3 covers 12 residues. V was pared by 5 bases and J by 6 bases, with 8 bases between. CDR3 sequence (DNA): TGTGCCAGCAGCCCCGCGGTCAATGAGCAGTTCTTC. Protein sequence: CASSPAVNEQFF. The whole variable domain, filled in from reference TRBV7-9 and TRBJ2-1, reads DTGVSQNPRHKITKRGQNVTFRCDPISEHNRLYWYRQTLGQGPEFLTYFQNEAQLEKSRLLSDRFSAERPKGSFSTLEIQRTEQGDSAMYLCASSPAVNEQFFGPGTRLTVL.

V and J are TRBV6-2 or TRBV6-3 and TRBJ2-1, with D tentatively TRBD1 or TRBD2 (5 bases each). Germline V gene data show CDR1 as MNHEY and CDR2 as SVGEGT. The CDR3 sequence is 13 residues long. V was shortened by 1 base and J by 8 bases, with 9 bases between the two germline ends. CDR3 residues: CASSYWRGDEQFF. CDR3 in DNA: TGTGCCAGCAGTTACTGGAGAGGGGATGAGCAGTTCTTC.

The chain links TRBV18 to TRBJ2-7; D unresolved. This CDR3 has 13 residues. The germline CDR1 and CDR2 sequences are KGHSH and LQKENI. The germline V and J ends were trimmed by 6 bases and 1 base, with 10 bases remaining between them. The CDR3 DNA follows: TGTGCCAGCTCTTCGCCGGTTTCCTACGAGCAGTACTTC. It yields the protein CASSSPVSYEQYF.